This passage covers 2 T cell receptor beta chains from one sample sequenced in a study of Ad26.COV2.S vaccination and SARS-CoV-2 variants. Measured with immunoSEQ multiplex PCR; TCRdb has only the in-frame clones, and not every one. Of approximately 340,000 clones listed, 92% are singletons. Here the sequenced sample was peripheral blood, taken after recovery from COVID-19. These receptors came from a human donor who had recovered from COVID-19.

DNA of the CDR3: TGTGCCAGCAGCCATGTGGTAAGAGAGCAGTACTTC. Translation: CASSHVVREQYF. The gene calls are TRBV16 and TRBJ2-7, with no clear D. This CDR3 region has 12 residues. Germline V gene data show CDR1 as KGHSY and CDR2 as FQNENV. Trimming shortened V by 3 bases and J by 7 bases, and 10 bases separated the two germline ends.

The chain links TRBV19 to TRBJ2-1; perhaps TRBD2 as D (6 bases). Germline loops: CDR1 LNHDA, CDR2 SQIVND (reference sequence). The V gene lost 8 bases and the J gene lost 7 bases, with 12 bases spanning the gap. The CDR3 has 12 residues. This chain's CDR3 is CASQEGWNEQFF. CDR3 in DNA: TGTGCCAGTCAGGAGGGTTGGAATGAGCAGTTCTTC.